Included here is one T cell receptor (beta chain) sequence, with context. The target antigen is unknown. The CDR3 is 13 residues long. The germline V gene has CDR1 MNHEY and CDR2 SVGAGI. The germline V and J ends were trimmed by 9 bases and 0 bases, with 11 bases remaining between them. The PCR contained 60 Vbeta and 13 Jbeta primers. Sequencing used immunoSEQ multiplex PCR; TCRdb keeps in-frame clones, though not all of them. The table records roughly 150,000 clones, around 81% of them present only once. The sample comes from a study of cytomegalovirus exposure and HLA in healthy donors. General study points: Listed as cytomegalovirus-associated were 150 or so TCR beta chains. A later analysis linked a missense DCLRE1C variant to TCR beta V- and J-gene trimming.

V gene TRBV6-5 combines with J gene TRBJ1-2; D unresolved. The source material was PBMCs. The sequence came from a man in his forties in good health and CMV-seronegative. The CDR3 DNA reads as TGTGCCAGTCGGGTAGATTCTAACTATGGCTACACCTTC. Translated: CASRVDSNYGYTF.